The sequence of this T cell receptor (beta chain) was determined in a study of regulatory T cells in long-lasting Graves disease. Germline V lookup: CDR1 LNHNV, CDR2 YYDKDF (reference sequence). The CDR3 loop spans 15 amino acids. V shed 1 base and J shed 2 bases, with 12 bases lying between them. Worth noting for this clonotype: Its antigen is not identified.

Time point in this sample: persistent/refractory GD, antithyroid drugs over 5 years with positive TRAb. Preparation of the TCR library used RNA extracted from PBMCs. Study-wide results and limits: No thyroid tissue was studied; the work used peripheral blood only.

Construction of TCR beta libraries relied on iRepertoire HTBI primers and on Arm-PCR targeting CDR3 regions. TCRdb passed the multiplex PCR reads through MiXCR, listing each CDR3 protein once. Seen here are about 470,000 distinct CDR3 sequences, about 22% observed once, and the top ten hold around 7%. The clonotype was recovered from a female donor with Graves disease. The V gene is TRBV15, the J gene TRBJ2-7; D ambiguous. This specimen was peripheral blood mononuclear cells (PBMCs), taken when the disease was refractory, from a patient treated with antithyroid drugs. The CDR3 DNA follows: TGTGCCACCAGCAGAGGGGCCTTCTCAGCCTACGAGCAGTACTTC. Its protein product is CATSRGAFSAYEQYF.